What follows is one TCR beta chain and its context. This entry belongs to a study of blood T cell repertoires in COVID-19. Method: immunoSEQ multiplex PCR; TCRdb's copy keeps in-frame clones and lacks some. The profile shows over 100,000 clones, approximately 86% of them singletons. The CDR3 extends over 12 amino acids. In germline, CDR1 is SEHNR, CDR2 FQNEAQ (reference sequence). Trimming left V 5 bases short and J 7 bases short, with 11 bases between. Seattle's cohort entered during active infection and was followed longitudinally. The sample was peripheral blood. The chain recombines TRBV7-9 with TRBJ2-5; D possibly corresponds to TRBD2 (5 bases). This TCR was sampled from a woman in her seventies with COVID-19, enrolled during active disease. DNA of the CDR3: TGTGCCAGCAGCCTCGGAGGCGGGACCCAGTACTTC. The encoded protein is CASSLGGGTQYF.